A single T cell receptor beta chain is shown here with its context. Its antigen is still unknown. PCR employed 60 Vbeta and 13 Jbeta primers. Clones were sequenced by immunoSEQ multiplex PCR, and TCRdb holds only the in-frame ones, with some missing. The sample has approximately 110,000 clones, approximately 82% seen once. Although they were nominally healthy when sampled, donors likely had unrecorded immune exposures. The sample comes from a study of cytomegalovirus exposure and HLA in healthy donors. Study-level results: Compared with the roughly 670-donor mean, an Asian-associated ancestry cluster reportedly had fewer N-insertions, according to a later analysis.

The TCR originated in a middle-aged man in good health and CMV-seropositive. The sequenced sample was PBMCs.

The CDR3 nucleotides read TGTGCCAGCAGCCCCCCATCCGGCTCCTACAATGAGCAGTTCTTC. It translates to CASSPPSGSYNEQFF. The genes are TRBV7-6 and TRBJ2-1, with D hard to call. Trimming removed 5 bases from V and 0 bases from J, with 11 bases in between. CDR3 size: 15 residues. Germline-derived CDR1 and CDR2 are SGHVS and FNYEAQ.